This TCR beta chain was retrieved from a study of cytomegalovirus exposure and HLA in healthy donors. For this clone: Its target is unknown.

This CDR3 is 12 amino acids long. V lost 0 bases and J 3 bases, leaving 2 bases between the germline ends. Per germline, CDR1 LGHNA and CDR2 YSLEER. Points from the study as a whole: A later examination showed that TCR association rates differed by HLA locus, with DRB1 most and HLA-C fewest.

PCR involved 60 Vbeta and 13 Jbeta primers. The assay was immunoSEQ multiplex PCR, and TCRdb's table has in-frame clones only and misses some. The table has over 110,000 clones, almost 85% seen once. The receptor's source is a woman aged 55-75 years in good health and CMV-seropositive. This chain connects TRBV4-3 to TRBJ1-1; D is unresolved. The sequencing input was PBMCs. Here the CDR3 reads CASSQDDTEAFF. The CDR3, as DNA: TGCGCCAGCAGCCAAGACGACACTGAAGCTTTCTTT.